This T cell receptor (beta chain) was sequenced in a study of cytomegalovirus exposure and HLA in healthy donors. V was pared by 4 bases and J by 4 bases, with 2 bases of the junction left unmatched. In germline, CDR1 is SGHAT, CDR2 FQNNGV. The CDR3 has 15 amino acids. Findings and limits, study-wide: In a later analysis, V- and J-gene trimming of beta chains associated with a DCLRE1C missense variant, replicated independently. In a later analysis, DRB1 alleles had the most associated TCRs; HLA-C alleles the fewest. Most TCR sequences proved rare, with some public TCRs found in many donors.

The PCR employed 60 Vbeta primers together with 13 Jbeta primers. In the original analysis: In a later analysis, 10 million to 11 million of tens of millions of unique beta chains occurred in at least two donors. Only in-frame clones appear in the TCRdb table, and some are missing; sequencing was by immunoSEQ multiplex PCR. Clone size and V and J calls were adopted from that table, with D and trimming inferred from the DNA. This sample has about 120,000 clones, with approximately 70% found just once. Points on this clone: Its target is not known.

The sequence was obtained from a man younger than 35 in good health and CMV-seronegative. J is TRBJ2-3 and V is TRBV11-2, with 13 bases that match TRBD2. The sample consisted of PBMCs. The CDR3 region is CASSWTSGSSDTQYF. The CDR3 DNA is TGTGCCAGCAGCTGGACTAGCGGGAGTTCAGATACGCAGTATTTT.